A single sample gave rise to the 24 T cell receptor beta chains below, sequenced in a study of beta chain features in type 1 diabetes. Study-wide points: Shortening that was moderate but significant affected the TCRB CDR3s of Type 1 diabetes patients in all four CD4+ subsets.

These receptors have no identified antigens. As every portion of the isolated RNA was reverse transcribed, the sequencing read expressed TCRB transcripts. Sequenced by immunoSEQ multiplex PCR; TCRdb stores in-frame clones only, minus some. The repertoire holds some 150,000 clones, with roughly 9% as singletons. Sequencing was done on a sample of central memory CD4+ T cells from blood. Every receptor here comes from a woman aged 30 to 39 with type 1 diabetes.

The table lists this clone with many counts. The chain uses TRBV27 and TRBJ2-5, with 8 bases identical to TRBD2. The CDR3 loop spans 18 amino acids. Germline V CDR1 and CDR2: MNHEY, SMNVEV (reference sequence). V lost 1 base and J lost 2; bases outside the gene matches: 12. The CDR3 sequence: CASSLFYGSGIKQETQYF. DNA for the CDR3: TGTGCCAGCAGTTTATTTTACGGTAGCGGGATAAAACAAGAGACCCAGTACTTC.

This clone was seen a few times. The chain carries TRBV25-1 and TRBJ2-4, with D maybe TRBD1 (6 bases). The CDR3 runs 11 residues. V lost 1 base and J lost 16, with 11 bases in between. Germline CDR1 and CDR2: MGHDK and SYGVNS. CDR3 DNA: TGTGCCAGCAGTGAATTTGGGACACACTACTTC. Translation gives CASSEFGTHYF.

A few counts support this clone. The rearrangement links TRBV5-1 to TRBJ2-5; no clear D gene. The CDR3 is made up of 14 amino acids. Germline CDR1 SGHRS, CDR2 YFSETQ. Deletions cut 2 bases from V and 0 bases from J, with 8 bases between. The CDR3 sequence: CASSFDDNQETQYF. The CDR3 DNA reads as TGCGCCAGCAGCTTCGATGACAACCAAGAGACCCAGTACTTC.

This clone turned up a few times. This CDR3 reads CSTSRGVADTQYF. The DNA of the CDR3 is TGCAGCACCTCAAGAGGAGTAGCAGATACGCAGTATTTT. The chain carries TRBV29-1 and TRBJ2-3; D gene ambiguous. This CDR3 region has 13 residues. Germline V lookup: CDR1 SQVTM, CDR2 ANQGSEA. With 8 bases removed from V and 4 bases from J, the gap between germline ends came to 16 bases.

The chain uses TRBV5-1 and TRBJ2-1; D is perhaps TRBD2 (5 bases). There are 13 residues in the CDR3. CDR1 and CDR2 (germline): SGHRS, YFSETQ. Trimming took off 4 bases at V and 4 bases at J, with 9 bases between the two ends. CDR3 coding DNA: TGCGCCAGCAGCCTAGCTAGGTACAATGAGCAGTTCTTC. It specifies CASSLARYNEQFF.

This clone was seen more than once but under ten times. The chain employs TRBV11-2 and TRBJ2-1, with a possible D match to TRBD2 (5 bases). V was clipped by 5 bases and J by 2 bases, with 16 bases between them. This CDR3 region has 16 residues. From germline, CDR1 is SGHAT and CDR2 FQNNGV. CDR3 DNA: TGTGCCAGCAGCGTAGTAATAGCGAGGCCCTACAATGAGCAGTTCTTC. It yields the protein CASSVVIARPYNEQFF. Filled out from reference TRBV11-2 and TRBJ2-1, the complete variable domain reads EAGVAQSPRYKIIEKRQSVAFWCNPISGHATLYWYQQILGQGPKLLIQFQNNGVVDDSQLPKDRFSAERLKGVDSTLKIQPAKLEDSAVYLCASSVVIARPYNEQFFGPGTRLTVL.

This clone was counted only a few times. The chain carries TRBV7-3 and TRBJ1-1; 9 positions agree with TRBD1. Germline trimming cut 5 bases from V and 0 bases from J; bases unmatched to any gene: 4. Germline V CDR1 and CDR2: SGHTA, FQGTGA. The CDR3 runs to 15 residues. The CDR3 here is CASSPRTGVNTEAFF. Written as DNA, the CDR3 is TGTGCCAGCAGCCCGCGGACAGGGGTGAACACTGAAGCTTTCTTT.

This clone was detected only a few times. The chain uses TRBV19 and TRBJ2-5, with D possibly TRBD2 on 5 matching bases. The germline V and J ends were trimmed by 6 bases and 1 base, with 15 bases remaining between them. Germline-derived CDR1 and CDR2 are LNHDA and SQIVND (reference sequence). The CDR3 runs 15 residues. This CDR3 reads CASSFPGSRQETQYF. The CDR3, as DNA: TGTGCCAGTAGCTTCCCGGGATCCCGCCAAGAGACCCAGTACTTC.

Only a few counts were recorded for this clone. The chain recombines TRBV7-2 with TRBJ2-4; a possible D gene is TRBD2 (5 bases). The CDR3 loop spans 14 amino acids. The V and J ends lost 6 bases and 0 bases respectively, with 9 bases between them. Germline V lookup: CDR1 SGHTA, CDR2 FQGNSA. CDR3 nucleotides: TGTGCCAGCAGTACCGGACTAGCCAAAAACATTCAGTACTTC. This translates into CASSTGLAKNIQYF.

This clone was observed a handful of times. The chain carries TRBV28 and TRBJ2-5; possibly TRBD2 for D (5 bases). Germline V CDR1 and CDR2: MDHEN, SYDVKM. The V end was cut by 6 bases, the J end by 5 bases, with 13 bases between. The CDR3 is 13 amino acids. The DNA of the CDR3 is TGTGCCAGCAGCCCCGGAGGACGGGAGACCCAGTACTTC. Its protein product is CASSPGGRETQYF.

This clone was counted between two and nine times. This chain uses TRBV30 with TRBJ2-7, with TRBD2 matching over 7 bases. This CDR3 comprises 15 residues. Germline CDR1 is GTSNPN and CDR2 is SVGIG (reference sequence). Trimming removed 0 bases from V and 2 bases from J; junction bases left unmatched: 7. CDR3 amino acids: CAWSVGLAVTYEQYF. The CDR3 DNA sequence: TGTGCCTGGAGTGTAGGGCTAGCGGTGACCTACGAGCAGTACTTC.

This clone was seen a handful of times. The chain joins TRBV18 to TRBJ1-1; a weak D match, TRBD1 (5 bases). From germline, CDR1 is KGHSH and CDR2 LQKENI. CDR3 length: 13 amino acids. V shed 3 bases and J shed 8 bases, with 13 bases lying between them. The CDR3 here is CASSPGEAQEAFF. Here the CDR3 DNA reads TGTGCCAGCTCACCGGGGGAGGCTCAAGAAGCTTTCTTT.

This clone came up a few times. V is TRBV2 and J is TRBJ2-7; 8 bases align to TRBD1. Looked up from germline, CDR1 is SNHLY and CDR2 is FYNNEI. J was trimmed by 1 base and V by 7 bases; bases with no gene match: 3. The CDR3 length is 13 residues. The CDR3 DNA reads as TGTGCCAGCAACACAGGGGGGTCCTACGAGCAGTACTTC. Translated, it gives CASNTGGSYEQYF.

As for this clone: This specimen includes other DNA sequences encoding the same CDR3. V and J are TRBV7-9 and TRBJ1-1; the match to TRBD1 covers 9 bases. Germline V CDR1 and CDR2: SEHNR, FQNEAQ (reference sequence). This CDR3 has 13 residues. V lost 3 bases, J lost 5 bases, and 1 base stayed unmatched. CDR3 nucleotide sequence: TGTGCCAGCAGCTTGGGGACAGGGACTGAAGCTTTCTTT. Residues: CASSLGTGTEAFF.

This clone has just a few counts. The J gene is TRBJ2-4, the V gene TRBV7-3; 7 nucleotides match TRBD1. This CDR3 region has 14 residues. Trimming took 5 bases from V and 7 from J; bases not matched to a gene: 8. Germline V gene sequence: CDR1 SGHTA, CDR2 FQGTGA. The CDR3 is CASSPGTAPNIQYF. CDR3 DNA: TGTGCCAGCAGCCCAGGGACAGCCCCGAACATTCAGTACTTC.

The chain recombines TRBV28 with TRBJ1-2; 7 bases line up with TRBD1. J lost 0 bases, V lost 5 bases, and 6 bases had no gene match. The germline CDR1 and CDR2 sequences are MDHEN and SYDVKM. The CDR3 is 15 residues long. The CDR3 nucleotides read TGTGCCAGCAGTCTCGGCGGGACAGCTAACTATGGCTACACCTTC. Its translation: CASSLGGTANYGYTF.

The CDR3 nucleotides are TGTGCCTGGAGTGTTCGAGTTAGCGCGGGAGCCAAAAACATTCAGTACTTC. It is translated as CAWSVRVSAGAKNIQYF. The chain has TRBV30 and TRBJ2-4; D is possibly TRBD2 (5 bases). With 0 bases removed from V and 0 bases from J, the gap between germline ends came to 15 bases. The CDR3 contains 17 residues. Germline lookup yields CDR1 GTSNPN and CDR2 SVGIG (reference sequence).

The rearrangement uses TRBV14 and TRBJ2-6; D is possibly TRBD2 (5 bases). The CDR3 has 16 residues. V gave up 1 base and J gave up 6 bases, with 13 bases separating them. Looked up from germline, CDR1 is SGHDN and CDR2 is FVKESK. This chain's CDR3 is CASSQVGSGKANVLTF. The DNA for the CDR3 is TGTGCCAGCAGCCAAGTAGGGTCGGGGAAGGCCAACGTCCTGACTTTC. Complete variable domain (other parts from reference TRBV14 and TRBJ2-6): EAGVTQFPSHSVIEKGQTVTLRCDPISGHDNLYWYRRVMGKEIKFLLHFVKESKQDESGMPNNRFLAERTGGTYSTLKVQPAELEDSGVYFCASSQVGSGKANVLTFGAGSRLTVL.

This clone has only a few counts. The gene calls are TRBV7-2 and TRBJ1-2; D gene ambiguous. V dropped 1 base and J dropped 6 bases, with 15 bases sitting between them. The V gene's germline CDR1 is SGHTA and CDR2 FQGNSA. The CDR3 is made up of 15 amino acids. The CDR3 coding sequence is TGTGCCAGCAGCTTAGGAGTTGGTTGGGAGGATGGCTACACCTTC. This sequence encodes CASSLGVGWEDGYTF.

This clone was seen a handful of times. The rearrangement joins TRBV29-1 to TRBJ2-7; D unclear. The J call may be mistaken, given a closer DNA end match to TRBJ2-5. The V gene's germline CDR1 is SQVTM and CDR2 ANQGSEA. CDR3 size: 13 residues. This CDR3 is CSVETESRETQYF. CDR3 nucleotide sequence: TGCAGCGTTGAAACGGAGTCCCGCGAGACCCAGTACTTC.

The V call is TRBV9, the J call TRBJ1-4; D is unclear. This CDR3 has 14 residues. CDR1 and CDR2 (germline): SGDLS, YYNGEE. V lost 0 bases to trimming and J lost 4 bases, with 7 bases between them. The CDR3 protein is CASSVDGFNEKLFF. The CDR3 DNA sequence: TGTGCCAGCAGCGTAGACGGGTTTAATGAAAAACTGTTTTTT.

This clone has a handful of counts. CDR3 loop: CASTLGGAAAKNIQYF. CDR3 sequence (DNA): TGTGCCAGCACACTTGGGGGGGCCGCAGCCAAAAACATTCAGTACTTC. The chain is built from TRBV6-6 and TRBJ2-4, with D maybe TRBD2 (7 bases). CDR1 and CDR2 from the germline V gene are MNHNY and SVGAGI (reference sequence). The CDR3 extends over 16 amino acids. V shed 7 bases and J shed 0 bases, with 16 bases lying between them.

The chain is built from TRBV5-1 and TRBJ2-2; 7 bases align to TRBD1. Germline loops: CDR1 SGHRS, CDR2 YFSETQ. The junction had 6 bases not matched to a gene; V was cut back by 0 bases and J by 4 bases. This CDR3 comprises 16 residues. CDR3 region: CASSLARQGATGELFF. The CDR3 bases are TGCGCCAGCAGCTTGGCTCGACAGGGAGCCACCGGGGAGCTGTTTTTT. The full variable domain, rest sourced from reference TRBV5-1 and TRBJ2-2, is KAGVTQTPRYLIKTRGQQVTLSCSPISGHRSVSWYQQTPGQGLQFLFEYFSETQRNKGNFPGRFSGRQFSNSRSEMNVSTLELGDSALYLCASSLARQGATGELFFGEGSRLTVL.

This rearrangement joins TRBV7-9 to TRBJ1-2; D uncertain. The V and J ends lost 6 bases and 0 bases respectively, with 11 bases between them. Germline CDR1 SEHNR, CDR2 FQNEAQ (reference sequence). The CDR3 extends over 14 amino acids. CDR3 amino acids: CASSFTAPNYGYTF. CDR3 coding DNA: TGTGCCAGCAGTTTCACTGCACCTAACTATGGCTACACCTTC.